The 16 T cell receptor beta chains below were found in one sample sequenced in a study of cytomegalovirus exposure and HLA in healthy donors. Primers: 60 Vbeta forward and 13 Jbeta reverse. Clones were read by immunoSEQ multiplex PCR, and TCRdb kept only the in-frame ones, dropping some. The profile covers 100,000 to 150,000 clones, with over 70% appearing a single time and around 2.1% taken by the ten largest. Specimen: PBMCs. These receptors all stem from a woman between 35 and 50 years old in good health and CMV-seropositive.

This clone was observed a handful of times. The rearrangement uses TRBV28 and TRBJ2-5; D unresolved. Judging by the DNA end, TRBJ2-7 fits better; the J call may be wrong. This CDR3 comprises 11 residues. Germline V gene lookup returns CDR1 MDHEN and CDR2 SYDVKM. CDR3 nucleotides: TGTGCCAGCAGTTTGGGCTACGAGCAGTACTTC. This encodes CASSLGYEQYF.

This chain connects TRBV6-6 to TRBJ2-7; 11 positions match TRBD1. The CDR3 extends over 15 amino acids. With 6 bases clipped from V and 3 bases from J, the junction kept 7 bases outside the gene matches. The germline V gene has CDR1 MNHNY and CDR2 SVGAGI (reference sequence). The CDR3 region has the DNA TGTGCCAGCAGCCGCGGGGGGACAGGGGGCTACGAGCAGTACTTC. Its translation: CASSRGGTGGYEQYF.

This CDR3 reads CASSQSTVTEKLFF. CDR3 sequence (DNA): TGCGCCAGCAGCCAGTCGACTGTTACAGAAAAACTGTTTTTT. This chain connects TRBV4-1 to TRBJ1-4; unclear D gene. Between the trimmed V and J ends, which lost 3 bases and 8 bases, there was a span of 13 bases. The CDR3 sequence is 14 residues long. Germline V lookup: CDR1 MGHRA, CDR2 YSYEKL.

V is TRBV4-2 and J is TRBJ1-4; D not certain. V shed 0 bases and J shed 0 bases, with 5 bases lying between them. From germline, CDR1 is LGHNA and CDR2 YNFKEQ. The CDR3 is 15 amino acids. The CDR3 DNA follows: TGTGCCAGCAGCCAAGACCTTTCAACTAATGAAAAACTGTTTTTT. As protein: CASSQDLSTNEKLFF.

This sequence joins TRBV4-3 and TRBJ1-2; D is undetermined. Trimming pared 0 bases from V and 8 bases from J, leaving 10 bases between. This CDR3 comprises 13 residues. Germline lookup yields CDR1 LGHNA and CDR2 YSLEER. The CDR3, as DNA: TGCGCCAGCAGCCAAGAGAGGGATCGGGGCTACACCTTC. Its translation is CASSQERDRGYTF.

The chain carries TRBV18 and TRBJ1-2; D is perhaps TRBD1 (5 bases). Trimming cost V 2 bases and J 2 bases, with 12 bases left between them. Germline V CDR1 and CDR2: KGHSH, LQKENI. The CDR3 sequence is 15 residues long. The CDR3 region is CASSPVQDINYGYTF. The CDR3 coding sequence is TGTGCCAGCTCACCAGTGCAGGACATCAACTATGGCTACACCTTC.

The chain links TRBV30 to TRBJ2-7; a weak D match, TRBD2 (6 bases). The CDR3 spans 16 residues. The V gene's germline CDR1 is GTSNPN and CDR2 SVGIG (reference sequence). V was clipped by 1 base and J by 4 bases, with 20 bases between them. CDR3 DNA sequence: TGTGCCTGGAGTGGGGACTTTCCCCGACGACAATACGAGCAGTACTTC. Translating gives CAWSGDFPRRQYEQYF.

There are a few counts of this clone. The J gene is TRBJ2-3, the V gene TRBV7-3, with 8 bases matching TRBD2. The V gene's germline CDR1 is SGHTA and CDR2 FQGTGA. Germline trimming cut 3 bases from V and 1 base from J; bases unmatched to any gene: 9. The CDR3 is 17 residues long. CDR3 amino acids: CASSFLPSGGRTDTQYF. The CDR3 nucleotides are TGTGCCAGCAGCTTCCTCCCAAGCGGGGGTCGCACAGATACGCAGTATTTT.

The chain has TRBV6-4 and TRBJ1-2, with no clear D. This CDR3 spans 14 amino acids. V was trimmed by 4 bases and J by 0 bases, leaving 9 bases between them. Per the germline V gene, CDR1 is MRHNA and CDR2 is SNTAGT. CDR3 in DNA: TGTGCCAGCAGTGTAACAGCATCTAACTATGGCTACACCTTC. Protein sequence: CASSVTASNYGYTF.

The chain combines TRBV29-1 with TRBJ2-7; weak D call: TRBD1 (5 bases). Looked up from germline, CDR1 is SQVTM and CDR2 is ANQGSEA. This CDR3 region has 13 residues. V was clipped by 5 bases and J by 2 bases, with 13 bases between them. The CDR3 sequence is CSVQDTNTYEQYF. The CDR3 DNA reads TGCAGCGTTCAGGACACGAATACCTACGAGCAGTACTTC.

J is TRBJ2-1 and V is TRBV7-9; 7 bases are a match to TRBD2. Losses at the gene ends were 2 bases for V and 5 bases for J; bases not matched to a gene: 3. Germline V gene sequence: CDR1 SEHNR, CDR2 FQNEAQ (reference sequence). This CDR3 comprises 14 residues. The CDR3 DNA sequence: TGTGCCAGCAGCTTAACTAGCGCCCACAATGAGCAGTTCTTC. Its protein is CASSLTSAHNEQFF.

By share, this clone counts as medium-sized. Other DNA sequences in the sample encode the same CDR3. Here the CDR3 DNA reads TGCGCCAGCAGCTTGGTTCGTGCGAGCGCTGAAGCTTTCTTT. Its protein is CASSLVRASAEAFF. The chain has TRBV5-1 and TRBJ1-1; D not certain. Deletions cut 0 bases from V and 6 bases from J, with 12 bases between. The germline gives CDR1 SGHRS, CDR2 YFSETQ. The CDR3 consists of 14 residues.

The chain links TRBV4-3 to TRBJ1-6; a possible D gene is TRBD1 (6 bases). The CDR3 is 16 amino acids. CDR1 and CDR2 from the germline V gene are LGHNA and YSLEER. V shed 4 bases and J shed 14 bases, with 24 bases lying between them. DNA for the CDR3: TGCGCCAGCAGCCTAGGGCTACAGGGTGGGGGAGTTACCCTCCACTTT. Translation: CASSLGLQGGGVTLHF.

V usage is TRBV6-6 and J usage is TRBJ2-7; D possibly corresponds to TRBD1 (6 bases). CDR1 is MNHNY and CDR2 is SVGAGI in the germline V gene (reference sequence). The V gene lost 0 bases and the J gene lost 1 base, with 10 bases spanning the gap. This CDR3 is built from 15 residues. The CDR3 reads CASSYSSGQSYEQYF. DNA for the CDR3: TGTGCCAGCAGTTACTCTTCTGGACAGTCCTACGAGCAGTACTTC.

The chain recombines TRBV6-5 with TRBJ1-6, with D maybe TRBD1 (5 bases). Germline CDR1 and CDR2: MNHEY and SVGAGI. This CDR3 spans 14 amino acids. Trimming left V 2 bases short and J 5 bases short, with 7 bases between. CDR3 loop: CASSYTGNNSPLHF. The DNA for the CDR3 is TGTGCCAGCAGTTACACAGGAAATAATTCACCCCTCCACTTT.

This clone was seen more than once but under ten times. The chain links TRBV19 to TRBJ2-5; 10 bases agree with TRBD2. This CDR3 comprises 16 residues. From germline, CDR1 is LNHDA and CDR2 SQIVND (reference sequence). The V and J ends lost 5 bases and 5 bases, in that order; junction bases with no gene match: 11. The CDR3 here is CASSPGLAIWTETQYF. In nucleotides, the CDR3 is TGTGCCAGTAGTCCGGGACTAGCGATATGGACCGAGACCCAGTACTTC.